This passage covers 25 T cell receptor beta chains from one sample sequenced in a study of OX40 agonist ivuxolimab in advanced cancers. Method: immunoSEQ multiplex PCR; TCRdb's copy keeps in-frame clones and lacks some. The table includes tens of thousands of clones, about 88% detected once. The sample was CD4+ or CD8+ T cells sorted from blood, taken in a trial of the OX40 agonist ivuxolimab. These receptors were taken from an adult with an advanced solid tumor such as melanoma, head and neck, liver or kidney cancer.

The CDR3 reads CASSRDRGRQETQYF. Here the CDR3 DNA reads TGTGCCAGTAGTAGGGACAGAGGAAGACAGGAGACCCAGTACTTC. The chain combines TRBV19 with TRBJ2-5; 7 nucleotides agree with TRBD1. With V trimmed by 4 bases and J by 5 bases, 10 bases remained unmatched. This CDR3 is built from 15 residues. Germline lookup yields CDR1 LNHDA and CDR2 SQIVND (reference sequence).

This clone was picked up a small number of times. The chain joins TRBV28 to TRBJ1-2; D may be TRBD1 (6 bases). Germline CDR1 MDHEN, CDR2 SYDVKM. CDR3 length: 12 residues. Trimming left V 5 bases short and J 10 bases short, with 14 bases between. CDR3 loop: CASSLPTGNYTF. For the CDR3, the DNA is TGTGCCAGCAGTCTCCCGACAGGCAACTACACCTTC.

The DNA for the CDR3 is TGTGCCAGCAGACCCCAGGGAGCGGGAGCTCTTGAGCAGTACTTC. Its translation is CASRPQGAGALEQYF. The chain combines TRBV5-4 with TRBJ2-7; 8 bases are shared with TRBD2. The germline V gene has CDR1 SGHNT and CDR2 YYREEE (reference sequence). V lost 5 bases and J lost 7; bases outside the gene matches: 14. The CDR3 loop spans 15 amino acids.

This clone has more than one count but fewer than ten. This rearrangement joins TRBV2 to TRBJ2-1, with unresolved D. Germline V lookup: CDR1 SNHLY, CDR2 FYNNEI. The ends were cut back, 1 base at V and 1 base at J, with 11 bases in the middle. This CDR3 has 16 amino acids. CDR3 bases: TGTGCCAGCAGTGAAGTTTTAGTCTTTTCCTACAATGAGCAGTTCTTC. Translated, it gives CASSEVLVFSYNEQFF.

The J gene is TRBJ2-1, the V gene TRBV14; weak D call: TRBD2 (6 bases). The CDR3 consists of 17 residues. The ends were cut back, 2 bases at V and 2 bases at J, with 16 bases in the middle. The germline V gene encodes CDR1 SGHDN and CDR2 FVKESK. As DNA, the CDR3 is TGTGCCAGCAGCCAAACTAGCCGTCCTAATACCTACAATGAGCAGTTCTTC. Its protein is CASSQTSRPNTYNEQFF.

This chain connects TRBV5-4 to TRBJ2-1; no clear D. V gave up 3 bases and J gave up 0 bases, with 13 bases separating them. This CDR3 comprises 16 residues. Germline-derived CDR1 and CDR2 are SGHNT and YYREEE (reference sequence). CDR3 in amino acids: CASSSSGPSSYNEQFF. CDR3 DNA: TGTGCCAGCAGCTCTAGTGGCCCGAGCTCCTACAATGAGCAGTTCTTC.

The rearrangement uses TRBV5-6 and TRBJ2-1, with D unclear. The CDR3 is made up of 16 amino acids. Germline-derived CDR1 and CDR2 are SGHDT and YYEEEE. V lost 2 bases and J 6 bases, leaving 18 bases between the germline ends. CDR3 nucleotide sequence: TGTGCCAGCAGCTTAATCTCCCGCCATGATCCCAATGAGCAGTTCTTC. Its translation: CASSLISRHDPNEQFF.

The rearrangement joins TRBV9 to TRBJ2-5; 9 bases align to TRBD1. The last part of the DNA fits TRBJ2-7 better; the J call may be wrong. The CDR3 contains 13 residues. Germline CDR1 SGDLS, CDR2 YYNGEE. Here the CDR3 reads CASRGQGSYEQYF. Written as DNA, the CDR3 is TGTGCCAGCAGGGGACAGGGCTCCTACGAGCAGTACTTC.

The chain has TRBV7-9 and TRBJ2-2; TRBD2 matches at 13 bases. The length of the CDR3 is 15 residues. V gave up 8 bases and J gave up 6 bases; unmatched junction bases: 6. Germline loops: CDR1 SEHNR, CDR2 FQNEAQ (reference sequence). CDR3 coding DNA: TGTGCCAGCTCACTAGCGGGAGGGCCCCCCGGGGAGCTGTTTTTT. As protein: CASSLAGGPPGELFF.

The rearrangement links TRBV7-2 to TRBJ2-1, with 7 bases matching TRBD2. The CDR3 loop spans 15 amino acids. V trimming: 5 bases; J trimming: 6 bases; junction bases outside the gene matches: 10. The germline V gene has CDR1 SGHTA and CDR2 FQGNSA. CDR3: CASSPGLGRINEQFF. CDR3 bases: TGTGCCAGCAGCCCCGGACTAGGACGTATCAATGAGCAGTTCTTC.

The chain uses TRBV5-4 and TRBJ1-1; 7 nucleotides align to TRBD1. The CDR3 consists of 15 residues. The germline gives CDR1 SGHNT, CDR2 YYREEE (reference sequence). V shed 4 bases and J 0 bases; nucleotides not matched to a gene: 6. CDR3 DNA sequence: TGTGCCAGCAGCCGAAATACAGGGGTGAACACTGAAGCTTTCTTT. Translating gives CASSRNTGVNTEAFF.

The rearrangement uses TRBV30 and TRBJ1-3, with TRBD1 identical over 7 bases. The CDR3 totals 15 residues. Unmatched junction bases numbered 11, after V lost 5 bases and J lost 4 bases. CDR1 is GTSNPN and CDR2 is SVGIG in the germline V gene (reference sequence). CDR3 nucleotide sequence: TGTGCCTGGCGACACGACAGGGATGAGGGAAACACCATATATTTT. Encoded protein: CAWRHDRDEGNTIYF.

The chain carries TRBV18 and TRBJ2-1; no firm D call. The CDR3 is 11 amino acids. Germline-derived CDR1 and CDR2 are KGHSH and LQKENI. V gave up 6 bases and J gave up 4 bases, with 4 bases separating them. The CDR3 reads CASSKYNEQFF. The CDR3 coding sequence is TGTGCCAGCTCCAAGTACAATGAGCAGTTCTTC.

This clone turned up a few times. This CDR3 reads CASSFTGTGYEQYF. For the CDR3, the DNA is TGTGCCAGCAGCTTCACCGGGACAGGCTACGAGCAGTACTTC. The V and J genes are TRBV11-2 and TRBJ2-7; TRBD1 matches at 8 bases. The CDR3 is made up of 14 amino acids. Germline V gives CDR1 SGHAT, CDR2 FQNNGV. Trimming took 3 bases from V and 3 from J; bases not matched to a gene: 4.

This sequence joins TRBV5-5 and TRBJ1-4; 10 bases map to TRBD1. The germline V gene encodes CDR1 SGHKS and CDR2 YYEKEE (reference sequence). There are 16 residues in the CDR3. The V and J ends lost 3 bases and 4 bases, in that order; junction bases with no gene match: 6. The CDR3: CASSSGTGVLNEKLFF. CDR3 DNA sequence: TGTGCCAGCAGCTCCGGGACAGGGGTCCTTAATGAAAAACTGTTTTTT.

This clone appeared once. The rearrangement uses TRBV6-5 and TRBJ1-2; 7 bases agree with TRBD1. Germline V gene sequence: CDR1 MNHEY, CDR2 SVGAGI. The CDR3 runs to 13 residues. With V trimmed by 10 bases and J by 8 bases, 13 bases remained unmatched. CDR3 coding DNA: TGTGCCACCAAACGAGGGGGCGCTGGCGGCTACACCTTC. It encodes CATKRGGAGGYTF.

The rearrangement links TRBV7-9 to TRBJ1-4; the D is unclear. The CDR3 contains 16 residues. V shed 0 bases and J shed 7 bases, with 15 bases lying between them. CDR1 and CDR2 from the germline V gene are SEHNR and FQNEAQ (reference sequence). The CDR3 DNA follows: TGTGCCAGCAGCTTAGCGTTCGGGTTGGACGGTGAAAAACTGTTTTTT. Translation gives CASSLAFGLDGEKLFF.

V and J are TRBV5-6 and TRBJ2-7; D is unresolved. The V and J ends lost 2 bases and 4 bases respectively, with 4 bases between them. The CDR3 sequence is 11 residues long. Germline-derived CDR1 and CDR2 are SGHDT and YYEEEE. This chain's CDR3 is CASSLQYEQYF. The CDR3 region has the DNA TGTGCCAGCAGCTTACAGTACGAGCAGTACTTC.

The chain uses TRBV5-4 and TRBJ2-7, with unresolved D. The germline V gene has CDR1 SGHNT and CDR2 YYREEE (reference sequence). This CDR3 is 16 amino acids long. The V and J ends lost 4 bases and 0 bases respectively, with 17 bases between them. CDR3 residues: CASSVSVEMSSYEQYF. The DNA for the CDR3 is TGTGCCAGCAGCGTGAGCGTGGAGATGAGCTCCTACGAGCAGTACTTC.

The chain joins TRBV27 to TRBJ2-1, with 7 bases fitting TRBD1. This CDR3 contains 15 residues. The J segment lost 1 base and the V segment lost 5 bases, leaving 5 bases of the junction unmatched. Looked up from germline, CDR1 is MNHEY and CDR2 is SMNVEV (reference sequence). The CDR3 loop reads CASSPQTGSYNEQFF. The CDR3 DNA follows: TGTGCCAGCAGTCCACAGACAGGGTCCTACAATGAGCAGTTCTTC.

The CDR3: CASTRPGGGSNQPQHF. For the CDR3, the DNA is TGTGCCAGCACCCGGCCCGGGGGGGGATCCAATCAGCCCCAGCATTTT. The V call is TRBV28, the J call TRBJ1-5; tentatively, D is TRBD1 (5 bases). The germline V gene has CDR1 MDHEN and CDR2 SYDVKM. This CDR3 is built from 16 residues. The V and J ends lost 7 bases and 3 bases respectively, with 19 bases between them.

The chain recombines TRBV4-1 with TRBJ1-1; a possible D gene is TRBD1 (5 bases). The CDR3 totals 17 residues. Between the trimmed V and J ends, which lost 3 bases and 2 bases, there was a span of 19 bases. Per the germline V gene, CDR1 is MGHRA and CDR2 is YSYEKL. CDR3 bases: TGCGCCAGCAGCCACCTAAACCGCGGGGCAGGTAACACTGAAGCTTTCTTT. This sequence encodes CASSHLNRGAGNTEAFF.

This rearrangement joins TRBV6-4 to TRBJ1-2; D is ambiguous. The V and J ends lost 2 bases and 8 bases respectively, with 15 bases between them. Germline-derived CDR1 and CDR2 are MRHNA and SNTAGT. The length of the CDR3 is 14 residues. CDR3 nucleotide sequence: TGTGCCAGCAGTGACGGAACATGGGGAGCGGGCTACACCTTC. Translated: CASSDGTWGAGYTF.

This clone was seen just once. This rearrangement joins TRBV5-6 to TRBJ1-1; D is unresolved. The CDR3 spans 15 residues. Trimming cost V 4 bases and J 4 bases, with 17 bases left between them. Germline CDR1 and CDR2: SGHDT and YYEEEE. Here the CDR3 reads CASSPAFASGTEAFF. The CDR3 bases are TGTGCCAGCAGCCCGGCCTTCGCGAGCGGCACTGAAGCTTTCTTT.

V is TRBV7-8 and J is TRBJ1-5; 8 nucleotides agree with TRBD1. CDR3 length equals 16 residues. J gave up 5 bases and V 3 bases, and 9 bases lay outside the gene matches. CDR1 is SGHVS, CDR2 FQNEAQ, per germline. The DNA for the CDR3 is TGTGCCAGCAGCTTGGGAGACAGGGGTAGGGATCAGCCCCAGCATTTT. Translated, it gives CASSLGDRGRDQPQHF. Full variable domain (missing parts from reference TRBV7-8 and TRBJ1-5): GAGVSQSPRYKVAKRGQDVALRCDPISGHVSLFWYQQALGQGPEFLTYFQNEAQLDKSGLPSDRFFAERPEGSVSTLKIQRTQQEDSAVYLCASSLGDRGRDQPQHFGDGTRLSIL.